A single TCR beta chain is shown here with its context. The sample is drawn from a study of T cell responses to AZD1222 COVID-19 vaccine. Sequenced by immunoSEQ multiplex PCR; TCRdb stores in-frame clones only, minus some. Of about 85,000 clones in the sample, roughly 85% were seen once. The CDR3 spans 13 residues. Per the germline V gene, CDR1 is SNHLY and CDR2 is FYNNEI. The J segment lost 7 bases and the V segment lost 7 bases, leaving 5 bases of the junction unmatched. The chain couples TRBV2 to TRBJ1-4, with 8 positions matching TRBD1. Here the sequenced sample was peripheral blood, taken on day 0 of AZD1222 vaccination. This TCR derives from an adult in good health. The CDR3 is CASTDRVGEKLFF. CDR3 nucleotides: TGTGCCAGCACGGACAGGGTTGGTGAAAAACTGTTTTTT.